The T cell receptor beta chain described here comes from a study of blood T cells in healthy people across ages (dated by TCRdb to about 2015). At the level of the whole study: Template switching captured roughly one uniquely barcoded TCR beta cDNA molecule per two T cells in model experiments. Age-related changes in TCR beta repertoire diversity were measured in the study by deep sequencing normalized with unique cDNA molecular identifiers. Four age groups were formed from the donors: young (average roughly 16 years), middle-aged (approximately 41), aged (about 62) and long-lived (roughly 88). Donors of different ages were randomly distributed across sequencing lanes to avoid experimental bias. The study analyzed two additional independent replicas of 1 million unique cDNA reads from the same blood draw for two donors, one aged 18 to 29 and one aged 80 or older. Overall results and qualifications from the work: Since profiling was done on bulk unsorted PBMCs, naive and antigen-experienced compartments could not be conclusively compared. Estimates of total diversity from one million sequenced T cells were regarded as lower bounds and underestimates. Donor CMV infection status was unknown, potentially confounding age-related changes in expanded clonotypes. As age increased, observed TCR beta diversity per million T cells dropped in a roughly linear way, and a significant reduction was already evident by age around 41. Compared with the aged group, the long-lived group had more naive CD4+ T cells, fewer expanded clones and increased TCR diversity, suggesting age selection. The percentage of naive T cells measured by flow cytometry correlated strongly with observed TCR beta diversity.

The CDR3 spans 13 residues, from the cysteine through the phenylalanine. Left in the record is the CDR3 DNA by itself, 39 bases read in frame from the first base. Trimming removed 6 bases from V and 4 bases from J, leaving 12 bases between the germline ends. Library construction relied on 5' RACE. The sequencer was an Illumina HiSeq 2500. A second PCR of about 6 to 11 cycles was run with a J-beta primer mix and a sample-barcoded 5' primer. Each TCR beta cDNA molecule received a unique molecular identifier from a template-switch 5' adaptor carrying 12 random nucleotides. Each sample yielded at least 3 million CDR3-containing paired-end reads. First-strand cDNA was synthesized from all RNA with the Mint cDNA synthesis kit, primed by a TRBC-specific oligonucleotide. After uracil-DNA glycosylase treatment, a first 18-cycle PCR used universal primers M1SS and BC2_uni_R on all cDNA. On the authors' methods: For normalization, 1 million high-quality reads, each with a distinct molecular identifier, were randomly selected from each sample. Reads sharing molecular identifiers were discarded rather than binned into consensus sequences. MiTCR, set to a Q25 quality threshold and the strictest error-elimination algorithm, was used for CDR3 identification, clonotype clustering and error correction. A nonparametric unseen species model with Euler transformation was used to estimate lower-bound total TCR beta diversity. The public reads were reanalyzed by TCRdb: fastp trimming at Q25, MiXCR alignment, in-frame beta chains only. Here each entry gathers all rows of one CDR3 protein and keeps the most common genes and DNA. These V and J calls are TCRdb output, not the study's own analysis. The sample contains about 640,000 distinct CDR3 sequences, 45% to 65% of them found a single time. The ten largest clones capture approximately 37% of the sample.

As to this clonotype: No antigen is known for it. The input lacks base qualities; no much larger clone sits a single base away.

The roughly 39 donors, aged about 6 to 95 years, were systemically healthy Caucasian individuals from Russia. Around 9.8 milliliters of peripheral blood were collected from each donor into EDTA-treated Vacutainer tubes. Ficoll-Paque density-gradient centrifugation was used to isolate PBMCs, with at least 6.5 million per sample. Trizol reagent was used to extract total RNA from the PBMCs, yielding at least 5 micrograms per sample. For every donor, an aliquot of PBMCs went through flow cytometry to measure the percentages of naive CD45RAhigh/CD27high T cells. The sequenced sample was blood. The chain uses TRBV12-3 or TRBV12-4 and TRBJ1-2; no D gene is confidently identified. The clonotype was recovered from a man aged 55-75 years in good health. The DNA reads as follows: TGTGCCAGCAGCCGGGGTGTTGGCTATGGCTACACCTTC. Its translation reads: CASSRGVGYGYTF.